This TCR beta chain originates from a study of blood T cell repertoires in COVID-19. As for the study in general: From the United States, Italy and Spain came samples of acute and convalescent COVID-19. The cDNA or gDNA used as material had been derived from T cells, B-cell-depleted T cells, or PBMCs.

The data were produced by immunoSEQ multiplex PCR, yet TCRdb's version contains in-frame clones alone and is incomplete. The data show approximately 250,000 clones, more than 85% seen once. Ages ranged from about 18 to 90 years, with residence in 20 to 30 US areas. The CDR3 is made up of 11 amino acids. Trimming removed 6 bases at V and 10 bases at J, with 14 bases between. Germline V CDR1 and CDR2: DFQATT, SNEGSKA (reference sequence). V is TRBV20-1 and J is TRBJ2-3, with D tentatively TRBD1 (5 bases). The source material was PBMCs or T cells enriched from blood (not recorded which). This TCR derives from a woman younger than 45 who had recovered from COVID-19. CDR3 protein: CSAQGVGAQYF. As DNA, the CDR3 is TGCAGTGCCCAAGGGGTTGGTGCGCAGTATTTT.